A selection of T cell receptor beta chains follows, all from one sample in a study of blood T cell repertoires in COVID-19. The assay was immunoSEQ multiplex PCR, and TCRdb's table has in-frame clones only and misses some. The repertoire has some 200,000 clones, 90% of them found once; the top ten carry 0.5% to 0.55%. Material for sequencing was peripheral blood. The receptor set was obtained from a man aged 50 or older with acute or convalescent COVID-19. CDR3s include the opening cysteine and the closing phenylalanine or tryptophan. D genes are given only for firm matches. The size field is filled for only some rows; it gives once, few, many or a size class.

D gene	clone size	J gene	V gene	CDR3 DNA	CDR3 protein
TRBD2	-	TRBJ2-1	TRBV9	TGTGCCAGCAGCGTCCCTTCGAGCGGGGGGCTGAATGAGCAGTTCTTC	CASSVPSSGGLNEQFF
TRBD2	-	TRBJ2-7	TRBV5-4	TGTGCCAGCAGCTCCCCGGGAAGCGGGAGGGAATACGAGCAGTACTTC	CASSSPGSGREYEQYF
TRBD2	few	TRBJ2-2	TRBV7-9	TGTGCCAGCAGCGTCGGACTAGCGGGGGACACCGGGGAGCTGTTTTTT	CASSVGLAGDTGELFF
-	-	TRBJ1-2	TRBV19	TGTGCCAGCAGAAGTCAGGGGTACGGCTATGGCTACACCTTC	CASRSQGYGYGYTF
-	few	TRBJ2-4	TRBV7-2	TGTGCCAGCAGCCCCCAGGGAAACATTCAGTACTTC	CASSPQGNIQYF
-	few	TRBJ1-1	TRBV19	TGTGCCAGTATCGCCTGGGGCGGGGTCAGGTTTGGAGCTTTCTTT	CASIAWGGVRFGAFF
TRBD1	-	TRBJ1-2	TRBV28	TGTGCCACCGGGACAGGGGGTTTGATTGGCTACACCTTC	CATGTGGLIGYTF
-	-	TRBJ1-6	TRBV18	TGTGCCAGCTCACCCCTCGGGGGATTCAATTCACCCCTCCACTTT	CASSPLGGFNSPLHF
-	-	TRBJ2-2	TRBV6-2/TRBV6-3	TGTGCCAGCAGTTACTCCGGTAGCGGTAACACCGGGGAGCTGTTTTTT	CASSYSGSGNTGELFF
-	few	TRBJ1-2	TRBV7-9	TGTGCCAGCAGCTTTCCCCAGGGATTAGACTATGGCTACACCTTC	CASSFPQGLDYGYTF
TRBD2	-	TRBJ2-7	TRBV6-5	TGTGCCAGCAGTCTGACTAGCGATTGGTACGAGCAGTACTTC	CASSLTSDWYEQYF
TRBD1	-	TRBJ1-1	TRBV7-8	TGTGCCAGCAGCCGAGACAGGGTGTCTGAAGCTTTCTTT	CASSRDRVSEAFF
-	-	TRBJ1-5	TRBV15	TGTGCCACCAGCAGGGGTGGGGGCAGCAATCAGCCCCAGCATTTT	CATSRGGGSNQPQHF
-	few	TRBJ1-4	TRBV2	TGTGCCAGCAGTGGCAGGTTTGAAAAACTGTTTTTT	CASSGRFEKLFF
-	-	TRBJ2-1	TRBV7-9	TGTGCCAGCAGCCCCAGGACAAACTACAATGAGCAGTTCTTC	CASSPRTNYNEQFF
-	-	TRBJ2-2	TRBV11-3	TGTGCCAGCAGCGTTGGCAGGGGGGAGCTGTTTTTT	CASSVGRGELFF
-	-	TRBJ2-1	TRBV28	TGTGCCAGCAGTTTAGTAGCGAACTACAATGAGCAGTTCTTC	CASSLVANYNEQFF
TRBD2	once	TRBJ2-1	TRBV30	TGTGCCTGGGGGAAAGGACTAGCGGGATACAATGAGCAGTTCTTC	CAWGKGLAGYNEQFF
-	-	TRBJ2-3	TRBV7-9	TGTGCCAGCTCGCCAGAAACAGATACGCAGTATTTT	CASSPETDTQYF
-	once	TRBJ2-5	TRBV11-1	TGTGCCAGCAGCACCACAGTGGGCGGGCGAGAGACCCAGTACTTC	CASSTTVGGRETQYF
-	-	TRBJ2-3	TRBV2	TGTGCCAGCGCTAGGCGGAACACAGATACGCAGTATTTT	CASARRNTDTQYF
-	-	TRBJ2-1	TRBV11-3	TGTGCCAGCAACCTCGGGCTAGCGAGAGACACCCAATGGGATGAGCAGTTCTTC	CASNLGLARDTQWDEQFF
TRBD1	-	TRBJ2-7	TRBV10-1	TGCGCCAGCAGTGAGGGGACAGGACCCCTCTACGAGCAGTACTTC	CASSEGTGPLYEQYF
TRBD2	once	TRBJ2-2	TRBV29-1	TGCAGCGTTCGCCTAGCGGTCGGGGAGCTGTTTTTT	CSVRLAVGELFF
-	once	TRBJ2-7	TRBV7-9	TGTGCCAGCAGCCCCCGGCGAGTCGGGAAGAGCTCCTACGAGCAGTACTTC	CASSPRRVGKSSYEQYF
TRBD1	-	TRBJ2-3	TRBV5-8	TGTGCCAGCAGCGCAGGGACAGGGGGCGCAGATACGCAGTATTTT	CASSAGTGGADTQYF
-	-	TRBJ2-1	TRBV5-1	TGCGCCAGCAGCTTGGCAGGGGAGATTTACAATGAGCAGTTCTTC	CASSLAGEIYNEQFF
-	once	TRBJ1-1	TRBV5-6	TGTGCCAGCAGCTCCCGTCTGCAGGGTACTTACACTGAAGCTTTCTTT	CASSSRLQGTYTEAFF
-	-	TRBJ2-5	TRBV6-6	TGTGCCAGCAGTTGGCGGCAAGAGACTCAGTACTTC	CASSWRQETQYF
TRBD1	-	TRBJ2-1	TRBV6-5	TGTGCCAGCAGAACCGGGACAGGGGGCAATGAGCAGTTCTTC	CASRTGTGGNEQFF
-	few	TRBJ2-5	TRBV21-1	TGTGCCAGCAGCAAGAACGGGACACTACAAGAGACCCAGTACTTC	CASSKNGTLQETQYF
TRBD1	-	TRBJ2-5	TRBV2	TGTGCCCGTAGCAGGGGGCACCAAGAGACCCAGTACTTC	CARSRGHQETQYF
-	-	TRBJ1-2	TRBV28	TGTGCCAGCAGTTTCGAGTTTGGCTACACCTTC	CASSFEFGYTF
TRBD1	-	TRBJ2-5	TRBV4-3	TGCGCCAGCAGCTACGGACAGGGACAAGAGACCCAGTACTTC	CASSYGQGQETQYF
TRBD1	-	TRBJ1-1	TRBV20-1	TGCAGTGCTAGTGGGACAGGGCCTAACACTGAAGCTTTCTTT	CSASGTGPNTEAFF
-	-	TRBJ1-2	TRBV1	TGCACCAGCAGCCAACCAGGGGGCGCGGCTACCTTC	CTSSQPGGAATF
-	-	TRBJ1-2	TRBV7-9	TGTGCCAGCAGCTTAGAGGGGCAGGCAGATGGCTACACCTTC	CASSLEGQADGYTF
-	-	TRBJ1-5	TRBV5-1	TGCGCCAGCAGCTTGGCAGGAAATCAGCCCCAGCATTTT	CASSLAGNQPQHF
-	-	TRBJ2-1	TRBV7-2	TGTGCCAGCAGCTTAGCTGTGGGGAGGGAGCAGTTCTTC	CASSLAVGREQFF
TRBD1	-	TRBJ1-2	TRBV30	TGTGCCTGGGGGGACAGGATTGCGTATGGCTACACCTTC	CAWGDRIAYGYTF
-	few	TRBJ1-6	TRBV6-2/TRBV6-3	TGTGCCAGCAGCCGGAGCGGGACACCCCTCCACTTT	CASSRSGTPLHF
TRBD2	-	TRBJ2-4	TRBV7-9	TGTGCCAGCAGCTTCGGGGGGATGGACATTCAGTACTTC	CASSFGGMDIQYF
TRBD1	-	TRBJ1-2	TRBV9	TGTGCCAGCAGCGGACAGGGATACTGCACCTTC	CASSGQGYCTF
TRBD2	once	TRBJ2-1	TRBV6-5	TGTGCCACACGGACTAGCGTTCTTCTCAATGAGCAGTTCTTC	CATRTSVLLNEQFF